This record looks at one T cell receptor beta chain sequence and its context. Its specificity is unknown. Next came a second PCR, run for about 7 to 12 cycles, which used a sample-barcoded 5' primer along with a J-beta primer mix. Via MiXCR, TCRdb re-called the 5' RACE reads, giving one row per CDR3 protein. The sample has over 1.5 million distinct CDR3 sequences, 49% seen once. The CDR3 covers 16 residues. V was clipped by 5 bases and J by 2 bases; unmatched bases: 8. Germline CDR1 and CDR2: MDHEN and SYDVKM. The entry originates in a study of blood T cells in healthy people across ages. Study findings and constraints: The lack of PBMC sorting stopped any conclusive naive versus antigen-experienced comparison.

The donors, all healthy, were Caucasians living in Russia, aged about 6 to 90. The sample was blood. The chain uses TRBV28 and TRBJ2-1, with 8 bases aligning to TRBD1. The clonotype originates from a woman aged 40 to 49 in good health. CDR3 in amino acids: CASSDGTGVAYNEQFF. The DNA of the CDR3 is TGTGCCAGCAGTGACGGGACAGGCGTTGCCTACAATGAGCAGTTCTTC.